Below are 11 T cell receptor beta chains sequenced from a single sample in a study of cytomegalovirus exposure and HLA in healthy donors. Sequencing used immunoSEQ multiplex PCR; TCRdb keeps in-frame clones, though not all of them. The sample yields about 220,000 clones, over 70% seen once. Specimen: PBMCs. These receptors came from a woman aged 25 to 39 in good health and CMV-seropositive.

This clone is categorized as medium-sized (0.01 to 0.1%). The J gene is TRBJ2-2, the V gene TRBV27, with TRBD1 matching over 11 bases. Per germline, CDR1 MNHEY and CDR2 SMNVEV (reference sequence). V shed 7 bases, J shed 5 bases, and the junction held 15 bases outside the gene matches. The CDR3 contains 18 residues. DNA for the CDR3: TGTGCCAGCACCAAAAGGGCCCGGGACAGGGGGATAACCGGGGAGCTGTTTTTT. Protein: CASTKRARDRGITGELFF.

This clone was detected once. This rearrangement joins TRBV9 to TRBJ1-2, with 9 bases identical to TRBD1. The V and J ends lost 4 bases and 8 bases, in that order; junction bases with no gene match: 12. This CDR3 region has 15 residues. Germline CDR1 SGDLS, CDR2 YYNGEE. The CDR3 loop reads CASSSRAGTGKGYTF. In nucleotides, the CDR3 is TGTGCCAGCAGCTCACGGGCCGGGACAGGGAAGGGCTACACCTTC. Variable domain in full (rest from reference TRBV9 and TRBJ1-2): DSGVTQTPKHLITATGQRVTLRCSPRSGDLSVYWYQQSLDQGLQFLIQYYNGEERAKGNILERFSAQQFPDLHSELNLSSLELGDSALYFCASSSRAGTGKGYTFGSGTRLTVV.

The J gene is TRBJ1-1, the V gene TRBV7-9, with 7 bases identical to TRBD1. The CDR3 is made up of 13 amino acids. V shed 8 bases and J 2 bases; nucleotides not matched to a gene: 5. CDR1 SEHNR and CDR2 FQNEAQ come from the germline V gene (reference sequence). The CDR3 loop reads CASEGGLNTEAFF. CDR3 nucleotides: TGTGCCAGCGAAGGGGGCTTAAACACTGAAGCTTTCTTT.

This clone has only a few counts. The chain employs TRBV5-1 and TRBJ2-1, with a tentative D call TRBD2 (6 bases). The ends were cut back, 4 bases at V and 6 bases at J, with 20 bases in the middle. Germline V gene lookup returns CDR1 SGHRS and CDR2 YFSETQ. The CDR3 covers 16 residues. The CDR3 is CASSGQAGAEVNEQFF. The CDR3, as DNA: TGCGCCAGCAGCGGCCAAGCGGGTGCAGAGGTCAATGAGCAGTTCTTC. Using reference TRBV5-1 and TRBJ2-1 for the parts outside the CDR3, the full variable domain is KAGVTQTPRYLIKTRGQQVTLSCSPISGHRSVSWYQQTPGQGLQFLFEYFSETQRNKGNFPGRFSGRQFSNSRSEMNVSTLELGDSALYLCASSGQAGAEVNEQFFGPGTRLTVL.

V usage is TRBV7-9 and J usage is TRBJ1-1; D possibly corresponds to TRBD1 (6 bases). The CDR3 contains 14 residues. CDR1 is SEHNR and CDR2 is FQNEAQ in the germline V gene (reference sequence). Trimming left V 2 bases short and J 1 base short, with 8 bases between. In nucleotides, the CDR3 is TGTGCCAGCAGCTTACGACAGGAGAACACTGAAGCTTTCTTT. This gives the protein CASSLRQENTEAFF.

This chain links TRBV18 with TRBJ2-2; 12 bases are shared with TRBD1. This CDR3 has 15 amino acids. Germline V lookup: CDR1 KGHSH, CDR2 LQKENI. With 4 bases clipped from V and 6 bases from J, the junction kept 3 bases outside the gene matches. The CDR3 DNA sequence: TGTGCCAGCTCACAGGGACAGGGGGCCGCCGGGGAGCTGTTTTTT. Translated: CASSQGQGAAGELFF.

This rearrangement joins TRBV19 to TRBJ1-2; TRBD1 might be the D (6 bases). CDR1 and CDR2 from the germline V gene are LNHDA and SQIVND (reference sequence). This CDR3 has 15 residues. The V and J ends lost 4 bases and 4 bases respectively, with 16 bases between them. The CDR3 DNA reads TGTGCCAGTAGTACTACCGGGACACCCTCCTATGGCTACACCTTC. It specifies CASSTTGTPSYGYTF. Full variable domain (remainder filled in from reference TRBV19 and TRBJ1-2): DGGITQSPKYLFRKEGQNVTLSCEQNLNHDAMYWYRQDPGQGLRLIYYSQIVNDFQKGDIAEGYSVSREKKESFPLTVTSAQKNPTAFYLCASSTTGTPSYGYTFGSGTRLTVV.

The CDR3 coding sequence is TGTGCCATCAGTGAGTTTGGCAGTTCGGTTTCCCGCTACACCTTC. The encoded protein is CAISEFGSSVSRYTF. The J gene is TRBJ1-2, the V gene TRBV10-3, with D unclear. The CDR3 is 15 residues long. The germline V and J ends were trimmed by 1 base and 9 bases, with 18 bases remaining between them. Germline V gene sequence: CDR1 ENHRY, CDR2 SYGVKD.

The chain recombines TRBV27 with TRBJ1-1, with 7 bases lining up with TRBD1. The J segment lost 11 bases and the V segment lost 8 bases, leaving 14 bases of the junction unmatched. In germline, CDR1 is MNHEY, CDR2 SMNVEV (reference sequence). This CDR3 has 13 amino acids. The CDR3 sequence is CASLDRFFLTAFF. CDR3 DNA sequence: TGTGCCAGCTTGGACAGGTTCTTCCTTACGGCTTTCTTT.

This clone was seen at least ten times. The chain is built from TRBV6-1 and TRBJ2-7; no definite D call. V was cut by 0 bases and J by 4 bases, with 4 bases left in between. This CDR3 contains 12 residues. The V gene's germline CDR1 is MNHNS and CDR2 SASEGT. CDR3 region: CASSEAGYEQYF. For the CDR3, the DNA is TGTGCCAGCAGTGAAGCTGGTTACGAGCAGTACTTC.

The J gene is TRBJ2-7, the V gene TRBV4-1, with D possibly called TRBD1 or TRBD2 (5 bases each). CDR3 length equals 14 residues. Germline CDR1 MGHRA, CDR2 YSYEKL. V lost 4 bases and J 3 bases, leaving 13 bases between the germline ends. CDR3 protein: CASSPMTADYEQYF. The DNA for the CDR3 is TGCGCCAGCAGCCCAATGACAGCGGACTACGAGCAGTACTTC.